Below are 30 T cell receptor beta chains sequenced from a single sample in a study of T cell responses to AZD1222 COVID-19 vaccine. Sequencing was performed with immunoSEQ multiplex PCR; in TCRdb, only in-frame clones are kept and a portion is missing. This table holds roughly 95,000 clones, around 87% found once. The sample consisted of peripheral blood, taken on day 0 of AZD1222 vaccination. All receptors come from an adult in good health.

The CDR3 is CASSRDRINSPLHF. The CDR3, as DNA: TGTGCCAGCTCCCGGGACAGAATTAATTCACCCCTCCACTTT. This sequence joins TRBV18 and TRBJ1-6; 7 nucleotides align to TRBD1. From germline, CDR1 is KGHSH and CDR2 LQKENI. This CDR3 is 14 amino acids long. Losses at the gene ends were 6 bases for V and 6 bases for J; bases not matched to a gene: 5.

J is TRBJ2-5 and V is TRBV5-1; no clear D gene. This CDR3 is built from 12 residues. Germline V gene data show CDR1 as SGHRS and CDR2 as YFSETQ. V lost 2 bases and J lost 1, with 3 bases in between. CDR3 sequence reads: CASSLPQETQYF. CDR3 nucleotide sequence: TGCGCCAGCAGCTTACCCCAAGAGACCCAGTACTTC.

This chain links TRBV9 with TRBJ2-3, with 8 bases fitting TRBD2. Germline assignment: CDR1 SGDLS and CDR2 YYNGEE. Unmatched junction bases numbered 14, after V lost 0 bases and J lost 2 bases. The CDR3 loop spans 19 amino acids. CDR3 nucleotides: TGTGCCAGCAGCGTAGCTAGTGGTAGCGGGACTACTTTCACAGATACGCAGTATTTT. Translating gives CASSVASGSGTTFTDTQYF.

This sequence joins TRBV7-9 and TRBJ1-1, with D unclear. V lost 1 base to trimming and J lost 1 base, with 7 bases between them. Per the germline V gene, CDR1 is SEHNR and CDR2 is FQNEAQ (reference sequence). The CDR3 loop spans 14 amino acids. The CDR3 DNA reads TGTGCCAGCAGCTTAGGGCGGCCGAACACTGAAGCTTTCTTT. Translated, it gives CASSLGRPNTEAFF.

The chain has TRBV15 and TRBJ2-5; 10 bases agree with TRBD2. V lost 5 bases, J lost 4 bases, and 10 bases stayed unmatched. The CDR3 runs to 16 residues. Germline CDR1 reads LNHNV; CDR2 reads YYDKDF (reference sequence). The CDR3 region is CATSGLPLAGVETQYF. The CDR3 DNA follows: TGTGCCACCAGCGGATTACCCCTAGCGGGAGTAGAGACCCAGTACTTC.

This clone occurred many times. CDR3 coding DNA: TGTGCCAGCAGTTTGACTAGCGGGAGCTACGAGCAGTACTTC. Its protein product is CASSLTSGSYEQYF. The V and J genes are TRBV6-2 or TRBV6-3 and TRBJ2-7, with 12 bases matching TRBD2. Germline assignment: CDR1 MNHEY and CDR2 SVGEGT. The CDR3 has 14 amino acids. Trimming took 4 bases from V and 3 from J; bases not matched to a gene: 1.

This chain connects TRBV19 to TRBJ2-2, with D tentatively TRBD1 (6 bases). Deletions cut 6 bases from V and 1 base from J, with 12 bases between. Germline lookup yields CDR1 LNHDA and CDR2 SQIVND (reference sequence). This CDR3 region has 15 residues. CDR3 loop: CASSSGTKNTGELFF. For the CDR3, the DNA is TGTGCCAGTAGCTCCGGGACAAAGAACACCGGGGAGCTGTTTTTT.

This clone was counted a single time. The chain has TRBV5-4 and TRBJ2-3; 7 bases map to TRBD2. Looked up from germline, CDR1 is SGHNT and CDR2 is YYREEE (reference sequence). J was trimmed by 6 bases and V by 0 bases; bases with no gene match: 10. The CDR3 covers 16 residues. CDR3 loop: CASSLDPWTSTDTQYF. The CDR3 DNA reads as TGTGCCAGCAGCTTGGACCCCTGGACTAGTACTGATACGCAGTATTTT.

V is TRBV7-3 and J is TRBJ1-4; possible D gene TRBD1, 5 bases. Deletions cut 3 bases from V and 0 bases from J, with 11 bases between. This CDR3 spans 16 amino acids. Germline CDR1 is SGHTA and CDR2 is FQGTGA. The CDR3, as DNA: TGTGCCAGCAGCTTCAAGGCAGGGACAACTAATGAAAAACTGTTTTTT. This codes for CASSFKAGTTNEKLFF.

The chain links TRBV10-3 to TRBJ1-5, with unresolved D. V was trimmed by 5 bases and J by 5 bases, leaving 16 bases between them. Germline-derived CDR1 and CDR2 are ENHRY and SYGVKD. The CDR3 covers 15 residues. In DNA, the CDR3 is TGTGCCATCAGTTCCGATAGGGTCGAAGATCAGCCCCAGCATTTT. Translation: CAISSDRVEDQPQHF.

The J gene is TRBJ1-3, the V gene TRBV10-3; 8 bases are a match to TRBD1. With V trimmed by 8 bases and J by 1 base, 10 bases remained unmatched. The germline V gene encodes CDR1 ENHRY and CDR2 SYGVKD. The CDR3 has 16 residues. DNA of the CDR3: TGTGCCATCGCCCCCGGGACAGGCTTATCTGGAAACACCATATATTTT. It encodes CAIAPGTGLSGNTIYF.

The chain joins TRBV3-1 (or the pseudogene TRBV3-2) to TRBJ1-5; 7 nucleotides agree with TRBD1. The CDR3 runs to 17 residues. The germline V gene has CDR1 LGHDT and CDR2 YNNKEL (reference sequence). V trimming: 0 bases; J trimming: 2 bases; junction bases outside the gene matches: 7. CDR3 region: CASSQDRRGLGNQPQHF. CDR3 nucleotides: TGTGCCAGCAGCCAAGATAGGAGGGGGCTGGGCAATCAGCCCCAGCATTTT.

A single count supports this clone. The J gene is TRBJ2-2, the V gene TRBV21-1; TRBD2 reflects the table's D call only, with no check against the DNA. TRBV21-1 is described as a pseudogene. This CDR3 contains 17 residues. In DNA form, the CDR3 reads TGTGCCAGCAGCAGAGAGCTAGTGACTGGGAACACCGGGGAGCTGTTTTTT. This sequence encodes CASSRELVTGNTGELFF.

This clone has a single count. The chain combines TRBV12-3 or TRBV12-4 with TRBJ2-1, with TRBD1 matching over 7 bases. V shed 6 bases, J shed 9 bases, and the junction held 5 bases outside the gene matches. The CDR3 covers 12 residues. CDR3: CASSRGTVEQFF. CDR3 bases: TGTGCCAGCAGCCGAGGGACAGTTGAGCAGTTCTTC.

The chain has TRBV7-3 and TRBJ1-6; 7 bases fit TRBD1. Germline V gene lookup returns CDR1 SGHTA and CDR2 FQGTGA. This CDR3 has 14 residues. V lost 2 bases to trimming and J lost 7 bases; unmatched junction nucleotides: 2. CDR3 amino acids: CASSLGQENSPLHF. The DNA for the CDR3 is TGTGCCAGCAGCTTAGGACAGGAAAATTCACCCCTCCACTTT.

This chain uses TRBV19 with TRBJ2-7, with 7 positions matching TRBD1. V was clipped by 7 bases and J by 1 base; unmatched bases: 4. The germline CDR1 and CDR2 sequences are LNHDA and SQIVND (reference sequence). This CDR3 spans 13 amino acids. The chain's CDR3 is CASKGGGSYEQYF. The DNA of the CDR3 is TGTGCCAGTAAAGGGGGCGGATCCTACGAGCAGTACTTC.

The chain uses TRBV28 and TRBJ1-5; no clear D. V was clipped by 5 bases and J by 1 base, with 18 bases between them. The CDR3 is made up of 17 amino acids. CDR1 and CDR2 (germline): MDHEN, SYDVKM. The CDR3 here is CASSVSQVDMSNQPQHF. CDR3 in DNA: TGTGCCAGCAGTGTCTCCCAAGTGGATATGAGCAATCAGCCCCAGCATTTT.

V is TRBV19 and J is TRBJ1-5; D unclear. Between the trimmed V and J ends, which lost 3 bases and 6 bases, there was a span of 9 bases. This CDR3 is 13 amino acids long. Germline lookup yields CDR1 LNHDA and CDR2 SQIVND (reference sequence). CDR3: CASSMIRGQPQHF. The CDR3 nucleotides read TGTGCCAGTAGTATGATACGAGGTCAGCCCCAGCATTTT.

This clone was seen just once. This chain uses TRBV9 with TRBJ2-2, with 8 bases aligning to TRBD2. With V trimmed by 4 bases and J by 7 bases, 3 bases remained unmatched. The CDR3 runs to 13 residues. Germline assignment: CDR1 SGDLS and CDR2 YYNGEE. CDR3 sequence (DNA): TGTGCCAGCAGCCGGGGGGGGCACGGGGAGCTGTTTTTT. Encoded protein: CASSRGGHGELFF.

V usage is TRBV19 and J usage is TRBJ1-5; D remains ambiguous. V was clipped by 7 bases and J by 5 bases, with 9 bases between them. CDR1 and CDR2 (germline): LNHDA, SQIVND (reference sequence). The CDR3 runs to 12 residues. The CDR3 DNA follows: TGTGCCAGTAATCACAACGATCAGCCCCAGCATTTT. The encoded protein is CASNHNDQPQHF.

V usage is TRBV12-5 and J usage is TRBJ2-1, with 8 positions matching TRBD1. The ends lost 1 base at V and 9 bases at J; junction bases unmatched: 11. The germline V gene encodes CDR1 LGHNT and CDR2 FRNRAP. The CDR3 runs to 16 residues. CDR3 loop: CASGLGTGRINGEQFF. The CDR3 DNA follows: TGTGCTAGTGGTTTGGGGACAGGGCGAATTAACGGTGAGCAGTTCTTC.

This chain joins TRBV15 and TRBJ2-1, with TRBD2 identical over 7 bases. Germline V gene sequence: CDR1 LNHNV, CDR2 YYDKDF (reference sequence). V was clipped by 0 bases and J by 8 bases; unmatched bases: 4. The CDR3 totals 14 residues. The CDR3 DNA reads as TGTGCCACCAGCAGAGAACGGGGGGTCGATGAGCAGTTCTTC. It is translated as CATSRERGVDEQFF.

This chain joins TRBV18 and TRBJ1-6, with a weak D call TRBD1 (6 bases). With 3 bases removed from V and 7 bases from J, the gap between germline ends came to 13 bases. CDR1 and CDR2 (germline): KGHSH, LQKENI. The CDR3 is made up of 15 amino acids. The CDR3 nucleotides are TGTGCCAGCTCACCTACAGGGATTCGGAATTCACCCCTCCACTTT. Translated: CASSPTGIRNSPLHF.

The chain carries TRBV9 and TRBJ2-5; TRBD2 agrees at 7 bases. This CDR3 comprises 20 residues. Germline V gives CDR1 SGDLS, CDR2 YYNGEE. Unmatched junction bases numbered 22, after V lost 4 bases and J lost 1 base. This chain's CDR3 is CASSSRGVERREDGQETQYF. CDR3 DNA sequence: TGTGCCAGCAGCTCCCGGGGGGTGGAAAGGAGGGAGGATGGCCAAGAGACCCAGTACTTC.

The V gene is TRBV18, the J gene TRBJ1-1; 7 bases line up with TRBD1. The CDR3 is 14 amino acids. Unmatched junction bases numbered 5, after V lost 3 bases and J lost 4 bases. From germline, CDR1 is KGHSH and CDR2 LQKENI. Here the CDR3 reads CASSPDRAGTEAFF. The CDR3 nucleotides are TGTGCCAGCTCACCCGACAGGGCGGGCACTGAAGCTTTCTTT.

J is TRBJ2-2 and V is TRBV5-1, with 7 bases that match TRBD2. Losses at the gene ends were 0 bases for V and 3 bases for J; bases not matched to a gene: 2. Germline V lookup: CDR1 SGHRS, CDR2 YFSETQ. CDR3 length: 15 amino acids. CDR3 nucleotides: TGCGCCAGCAGCTTGGCGAGCGGGGACACCGGGGAGCTGTTTTTT. Protein sequence: CASSLASGDTGELFF.

V gene TRBV7-8 combines with J gene TRBJ1-1, with unresolved D. Germline V gene data show CDR1 as SGHVS and CDR2 as FQNEAQ. This CDR3 is built from 13 residues. Trimming left V 0 bases short and J 4 bases short, with 6 bases between. The CDR3 protein is CASSLARTTEAFF. In DNA form, the CDR3 reads TGTGCCAGCAGCTTAGCTCGCACCACTGAAGCTTTCTTT.

This rearrangement joins TRBV15 to TRBJ2-1; 8 nucleotides match TRBD2. CDR1 and CDR2 (germline): LNHNV, YYDKDF (reference sequence). This CDR3 is 17 amino acids long. The V and J ends lost 0 bases and 4 bases, in that order; junction bases with no gene match: 8. CDR3 bases: TGTGCCACCAGCAGAGAGTTTGCGGGAGGTGTGTACAATGAGCAGTTCTTC. Its protein product is CATSREFAGGVYNEQFF.

The V gene is TRBV28, the J gene TRBJ1-1; the D gene is possibly TRBD1 (5 bases). Germline lookup yields CDR1 MDHEN and CDR2 SYDVKM. The CDR3 extends over 14 amino acids. The V gene lost 0 bases and the J gene lost 3 bases, with 8 bases spanning the gap. For the CDR3, the DNA is TGTGCCAGCAGTTTATGGGGGGAGTACACTGAAGCTTTCTTT. Its protein is CASSLWGEYTEAFF.

DNA for the CDR3: TGTGCCAGCTCACCAACAGTTAACTATGGCTACACCTTC. Its translation is CASSPTVNYGYTF. This chain joins TRBV18 and TRBJ1-2; D call uncertain. Germline assignment: CDR1 KGHSH and CDR2 LQKENI. Trimming cost V 2 bases and J 1 base, with 5 bases left between them. The length of the CDR3 is 13 residues.